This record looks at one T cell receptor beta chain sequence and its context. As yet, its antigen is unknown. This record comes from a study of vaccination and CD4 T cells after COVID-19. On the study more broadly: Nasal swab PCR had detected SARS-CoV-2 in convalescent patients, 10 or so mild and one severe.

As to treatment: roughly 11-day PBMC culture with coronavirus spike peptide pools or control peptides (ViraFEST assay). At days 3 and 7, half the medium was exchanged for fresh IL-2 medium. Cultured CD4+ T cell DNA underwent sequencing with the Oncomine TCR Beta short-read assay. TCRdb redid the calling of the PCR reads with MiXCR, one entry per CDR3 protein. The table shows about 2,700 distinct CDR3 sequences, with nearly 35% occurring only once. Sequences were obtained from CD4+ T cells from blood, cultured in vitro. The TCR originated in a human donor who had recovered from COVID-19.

CDR3 in DNA: TGTGCCAGCTCGGGCGGGCCTCAGGGGCGAAGCAATCAGCCCCAGCATTTT. This gives the protein CASSGGPQGRSNQPQHF. The chain links TRBV18 to TRBJ1-5; possibly TRBD1 for D (6 bases). The ends were cut back, 6 bases at V and 1 base at J, with 19 bases in the middle. CDR1 is KGHSH, CDR2 LQKENI, per germline. The CDR3 is made up of 17 amino acids.